The rows below give T cell receptor beta chains drawn from one sample of a study of T-cell reconstitution after alpha-beta-depleted transplantation in children. MiXCR was run by TCRdb on the PCR reads, yielding one entry per CDR3 protein. Among around 670,000 distinct CDR3 sequences, roughly 14% were seen once, and the ten largest hold around 0.8%. The source was PBMCs, collected before TCRalphabeta/CD19-depleted stem cell transplant. These receptors originate from a girl aged 2 to 9 with congenital amegakaryocytic thrombocytopenia, due to receive a stem cell transplant. The CDR3 runs from the conserved cysteine through the conserved F or W. A D gene is named only where the DNA matches it firmly. Some rows mark clone size as missing; the rest say once, few, many or name a class of expanded clone.

TRBV11-2,TRBD2,TRBJ2-3,-,TGTGCCAGCAGCTTTTCCCGAGTCGACAGCGGGAGAACGCAGTATTTT,CASSFSRVDSGRTQYF
TRBV20-1,TRBD2,TRBJ2-3,-,TGCAGTGCTAGAAGGAGCGGGAGAAGCGCGGGGGTGGATACGCAGTATTTT,CSARRSGRSAGVDTQYF
TRBV5-1,-,TRBJ1-2,-,TGCGCCAGCAGCTTTGTTTCTGGAGCCAACTATGGCTACACCTTC,CASSFVSGANYGYTF
TRBV7-3,TRBD2,TRBJ2-1,-,TGTGCCAGCAGTCCCAGCATACTAGCGGACAATGAGCAGTTCTTC,CASSPSILADNEQFF
TRBV12-3/TRBV12-4,-,TRBJ2-7,many,TGTGCCAGCAGTCCTCTCGAGTCATCCCACGAGCAGTACTTC,CASSPLESSHEQYF
TRBV3-1,-,TRBJ1-2,-,TGTGCCAGCAGCCATGGTGGGCTACTTAGACGGGTCTTCTATGGCTACACCTTC,CASSHGGLLRRVFYGYTF
TRBV7-2,-,TRBJ1-3,many,TGTGCCAGCAGCTTGTCGGGGACATCGGGAAACACCATATATTTT,CASSLSGTSGNTIYF
TRBV10-3,TRBD1,TRBJ1-2,few,TGTGCCATCAGTGAGTCGCAACCGGGGACAGAGTTCACCTTC,CAISESQPGTEFTF
TRBV29-1,TRBD2,TRBJ2-1,-,TGCAGCGTTGGACTAGCGGTTTACAATGAGCAGTTCTTC,CSVGLAVYNEQFF
TRBV28,-,TRBJ1-5,-,TGTGCCAGCGAGCGGGATAGCAATCAGCCCCAGCATTTT,CASERDSNQPQHF
TRBV5-1,-,TRBJ1-1,many,TGCGCCAGCAGCGCGTCCTTGAACACTGAAGCTTTCTTT,CASSASLNTEAFF
TRBV20-1,TRBD2,TRBJ2-1,many,TGCAGTGCTGATAGCGGGAGGGCCATCGATGAGCAGTTCTTC,CSADSGRAIDEQFF
TRBV29-1,TRBD2,TRBJ2-1,many,TGCAGCGTTCAAGGACTAGCGGGATACAATGAGCAGTTCTTC,CSVQGLAGYNEQFF
TRBV29-1,TRBD1,TRBJ2-3,few,TGCAGCGTTGAAGAACAACCAAGCCGACAGGGGGTCTTCACAGATACGCAGTATTTT,CSVEEQPSRQGVFTDTQYF
TRBV19,TRBD2,TRBJ2-1,many,TGTGCCAGTAGTATCCTAGCGGGAGAAGGTGGTGAGCAGTTCTTC,CASSILAGEGGEQFF
TRBV7-9,-,TRBJ2-1,few,TGTGCCAGCAGCCGACTCGGGAGAGGGGGTTCGGATGAGCAGTTCTTC,CASSRLGRGGSDEQFF
TRBV12-3/TRBV12-4,TRBD1,TRBJ2-5,many,TGTGCCAGCAGTTTCCCTCAAAAACAGGGGGCTCAAGAGACCCAGTACTTC,CASSFPQKQGAQETQYF
TRBV3-1,-,TRBJ2-1,-,TGTGCCACCAGCCAGGCTCACGGGGGATACAATGAGCAGTTCTTC,CATSQAHGGYNEQFF
TRBV5-1,TRBD1,TRBJ1-1,-,TGCGCCAGCCTCCAGGGGGCAGGGGACACTGAAGCTTTCTTT,CASLQGAGDTEAFF
TRBV6-1,-,TRBJ2-3,many,TGTGCCAGCAGTCCCTGGCCACGAGATACGCAGTATTTT,CASSPWPRDTQYF
TRBV2,TRBD2,TRBJ2-7,-,TGTACCAGCAGCTCCGGACTAGCGGGAGAGGTGCGGAACTACGAGCAGTACTTC,CTSSSGLAGEVRNYEQYF
TRBV10-1,-,TRBJ2-7,few,TGCGCCAGCAGTGAGTCGAAGGGGTTGTCGGCCTACGAGCAGTACTTC,CASSESKGLSAYEQYF
TRBV7-9,-,TRBJ2-3,many,TGTGCCAGCAGCTCCGGGACATATAGCACAGATACGCAGTATTTT,CASSSGTYSTDTQYF
TRBV20-1,TRBD2,TRBJ2-1,many,TGCAGTGCTAGACTAGCGGAGTACAATGAGCAGTTCTTC,CSARLAEYNEQFF
TRBV6-1,-,TRBJ1-1,many,TGTGCCACCTCAACAGGGTTGAACACTGAAGCTTTCTTT,CATSTGLNTEAFF
TRBV25-1,-,TRBJ2-3,many,TGTGCCAGCAGTGGGGTAGCGGAGAGAATTACAGATACGCAGTATTTT,CASSGVAERITDTQYF
TRBV12-3/TRBV12-4,-,TRBJ2-7,many,TGTGCCAGCAGTTTGGTCAGGGCCGCCCACGAGCAGTACTTC,CASSLVRAAHEQYF
TRBV30,-,TRBJ2-3,-,TGTGCCTGGACCTCGACAGATACGCAGTATTTT,CAWTSTDTQYF
TRBV7-3,-,TRBJ1-4,-,TGTGCCAGCAGCCCCGGGACTAACCCAACTAATGAAAAACTGTTTTTT,CASSPGTNPTNEKLFF
TRBV25-1,-,TRBJ2-7,-,TGTGCCAGCAGTGCGAGCGGATTAACCTACGAGCAGTACTTC,CASSASGLTYEQYF
TRBV7-6,TRBD2,TRBJ2-7,many,TGTGCCAGCAGCACTTTAGCGGGAGCCGCTACCGAGCAGTACTTC,CASSTLAGAATEQYF
TRBV5-1,-,TRBJ2-7,few,TGCGCCAGCAGCTTGGGTGGTCCGTCGGTGTACGAGCAGTACTTC,CASSLGGPSVYEQYF
TRBV29-1,-,TRBJ2-1,-,TGCAGCGTTGATTCTGGAAACTCCTACAATGAGCAGTTCTTC,CSVDSGNSYNEQFF
TRBV20-1,TRBD2,TRBJ2-7,-,TGCAGTGCTAGCGGTGCGGGAGGGCATAGACGCTACGAGCAGTACTTC,CSASGAGGHRRYEQYF
TRBV4-1,-,TRBJ2-1,many,TGCGCCAGCAGCCAAGATTCGGGACGACACGTAGGCGATGAGCAGTTCTTC,CASSQDSGRHVGDEQFF
TRBV20-1,-,TRBJ2-2,many,TGCAGTGCTAGAGTTCGCACCGGGGAGCTGTTTTTT,CSARVRTGELFF
TRBV10-3,TRBD1,TRBJ2-7,-,TGTGCCATCGGGGGAGACAGGGACGAGCAGTACTTC,CAIGGDRDEQYF
TRBV5-1,-,TRBJ1-1,many,TGCGCCAGCAGGTTCGACACTGAAGCTTTCTTT,CASRFDTEAFF
TRBV4-1,-,TRBJ1-5,few,TGCGCCAGCAGCCAAGGTCCAGATGGTCAGCCCCAGCATTTT,CASSQGPDGQPQHF
TRBV9,-,TRBJ2-3,many,TGTGCCAGCAACGGGAGACTGATCACAGATACGCAGTATTTT,CASNGRLITDTQYF
TRBV7-9,-,TRBJ2-7,-,TGTGCCAGCAGCCAGATCGGCCCCTACGAGCAGTACTTC,CASSQIGPYEQYF
TRBV12-3/TRBV12-4,-,TRBJ2-1,-,TGTGCCAGCAGGCGGACCTGGGATGAGCAGTTCTTC,CASRRTWDEQFF
TRBV4-1,TRBD2,TRBJ2-3,-,TGCGCCAGCAGCCAGATAATCGAGCGGGAGGGAGCAGATACGCAGTATTTT,CASSQIIEREGADTQYF
TRBV7-9,-,TRBJ1-1,many,TGTGCCAGCAGCGTAGGACAGACGAACACTGAAGCTTTCTTT,CASSVGQTNTEAFF
TRBV12-3/TRBV12-4,TRBD1,TRBJ2-1,many,TGTGCCAGCGGCCGGGACAGGGGGATCAATGAGCAGTTCTTC,CASGRDRGINEQFF
TRBV7-9,TRBD1,TRBJ2-6,-,TGTGCCAGCAGCTCCCGGGACAGAAGTTTTGGGACCAACGTCCTGACTTTC,CASSSRDRSFGTNVLTF
TRBV25-1,-,TRBJ2-7,-,TGTGCCAGCAGTGAGGATAAACGGGAAAACTCCTACGAGCAGTACTTC,CASSEDKRENSYEQYF
TRBV6-2/TRBV6-3,-,TRBJ2-2,-,TGTGCCAGCAGCTCCGACTGGACTACCGGGGAGCTGTTTTTT,CASSSDWTTGELFF
TRBV20-1,TRBD2,TRBJ2-1,many,TGCAGTGCTCGAGCGGGAGTTATATACAATGAGCAGTTCTTC,CSARAGVIYNEQFF
TRBV4-1,-,TRBJ1-5,few,TGCGCCAGCAGCCAAGATCGGGGGATAGGCAATCAGCCCCAGCATTTT,CASSQDRGIGNQPQHF
TRBV20-1,-,TRBJ2-5,many,TGCAGTGCTAGCCCAGCATCGGAGACCCAGTACTTC,CSASPASETQYF
TRBV12-3/TRBV12-4,-,TRBJ1-4,many,TGTGCCAGCAGCACCAAACCAGGAGTTAATGAAAAACTGTTTTTT,CASSTKPGVNEKLFF
TRBV12-3/TRBV12-4,-,TRBJ2-5,many,TGTGCCAGCAGTTTATTCGCAGAACAAGAGACCCAGTACTTC,CASSLFAEQETQYF